Only a few counts were recorded for the clone carrying this TCR beta chain. The data derive from a study of blood T cell repertoires in COVID-19. Trimming cost V 5 bases and J 1 base, with 8 bases left between them. The CDR3 runs 13 residues. The table came from immunoSEQ multiplex PCR; TCRdb's copy has only in-frame clones and leaves some out. The sample lists around 180,000 clones, around 79% occurring once. Material: peripheral blood. V and J are TRBV12-3 or TRBV12-4 and TRBJ1-1; D uncertain. This TCR was recovered from a man aged 60 to 69 with active or convalescent COVID-19. CDR3 loop: CASSLTENTEAFF. The CDR3 DNA is TGTGCCAGCAGTCTAACAGAGAACACTGAAGCTTTCTTT.